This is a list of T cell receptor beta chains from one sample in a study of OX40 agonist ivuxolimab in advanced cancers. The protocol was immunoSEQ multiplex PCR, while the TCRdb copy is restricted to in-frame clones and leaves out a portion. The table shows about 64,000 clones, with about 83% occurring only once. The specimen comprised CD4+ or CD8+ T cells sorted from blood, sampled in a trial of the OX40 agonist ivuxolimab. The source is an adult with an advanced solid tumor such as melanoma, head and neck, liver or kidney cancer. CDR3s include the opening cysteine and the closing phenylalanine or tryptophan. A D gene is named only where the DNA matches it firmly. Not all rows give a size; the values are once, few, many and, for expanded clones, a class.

CDR3: CASSSGQRDEQFF
DNA: TGTGCCAGCAGCTCGGGACAGAGGGATGAGCAGTTCTTC
V: TRBV5-4
J: TRBJ2-1
D: TRBD1
size: NA

CDR3: CASSLNPSDEQFF
DNA: TGCGCCAGCAGCTTAAACCCCTCCGATGAGCAGTTCTTC
V: TRBV5-1
J: TRBJ2-1
D: NA
size: NA

CDR3: CASSRGRQGEDGYTF
DNA: TGTGCCAGCAGCAGGGGGAGACAGGGGGAGGATGGCTACACCTTC
V: TRBV5-5
J: TRBJ1-2
D: TRBD1
size: NA

CDR3: CASSIAGQSGYTF
DNA: TGTGCCAGTAGTATCGCCGGACAGTCCGGCTACACCTTC
V: TRBV19
J: TRBJ1-2
D: NA
size: NA

CDR3: CAWRPGTSSYEQYF
DNA: TGTGCCTGGAGGCCAGGGACTAGCTCCTACGAGCAGTACTTC
V: TRBV30
J: TRBJ2-7
D: TRBD2
size: NA

CDR3: CAWNGGSYEQYF
DNA: TGTGCCTGGAATGGTGGTTCCTACGAGCAGTACTTC
V: TRBV30
J: TRBJ2-7
D: NA
size: NA

CDR3: CASSSRERGMQYF
DNA: TGTGCCAGCAGCTCAAGGGAGCGGGGGATGCAGTATTTT
V: TRBV7-2
J: TRBJ2-3
D: TRBD2
size: NA

CDR3: CASRGQGGGNQPQHF
DNA: TGTGCCAGCAGGGGGCAGGGAGGCGGCAATCAGCCCCAGCATTTT
V: TRBV28
J: TRBJ1-5
D: NA
size: NA

CDR3: CASSELAQRSGANVLTF
DNA: TGTGCCAGCAGTGAACTAGCACAGCGCTCTGGGGCCAACGTCCTGACTTTC
V: TRBV2
J: TRBJ2-6
D: NA
size: NA

CDR3: CASRGRGGNQPQHF
DNA: TGTGCCAGCAGGGGGCGGGGGGGGAATCAGCCCCAGCATTTT
V: TRBV6-5
J: TRBJ1-5
D: NA
size: NA

CDR3: CASNPGQGEAFF
DNA: TGTGCCAGCAACCCGGGACAGGGTGAAGCTTTCTTT
V: TRBV2
J: TRBJ1-1
D: TRBD1
size: NA

CDR3: CASSTQGFTQYF
DNA: TGTGCCAGCAGCACGCAAGGGTTCACGCAGTATTTT
V: TRBV11-2
J: TRBJ2-3
D: NA
size: NA

CDR3: CAWRRGTYGYTF
DNA: TGTGCCTGGAGGAGAGGGACCTATGGCTACACCTTC
V: TRBV30
J: TRBJ1-2
D: NA
size: NA

CDR3: CASSRPQREGREQYF
DNA: TGTGCCAGCAGTAGACCCCAGCGGGAGGGCCGGGAGCAGTACTTC
V: TRBV6-1
J: TRBJ2-7
D: TRBD2
size: NA

CDR3: CAWRTGAEQYF
DNA: TGTGCCTGGAGAACAGGGGCCGAGCAGTACTTC
V: TRBV30
J: TRBJ2-7
D: TRBD1
size: NA

CDR3: CASSVDTGANEKLFF
DNA: TGTGCCAGCAGCGTAGATACAGGGGCTAATGAAAAACTGTTTTTT
V: TRBV9
J: TRBJ1-4
D: TRBD1
size: NA

CDR3: CASHPHGTNQPQHF
DNA: TGTGCCTCCCACCCCCACGGGACTAATCAGCCCCAGCATTTT
V: TRBV19
J: TRBJ1-5
D: NA
size: NA

CDR3: CASSLNRNTEAFF
DNA: TGTGCCAGCAGTTTAAATAGGAACACTGAAGCTTTCTTT
V: TRBV28
J: TRBJ1-1
D: NA
size: NA

CDR3: CASSVTGGSTDTQYF
DNA: TGTGCCAGCAGCGTAACAGGGGGGAGCACAGATACGCAGTATTTT
V: TRBV9
J: TRBJ2-3
D: TRBD1
size: NA

CDR3: CASRGANTGELFF
DNA: TGTGCCAGCAGGGGGGCGAACACCGGGGAGCTGTTTTTT
V: TRBV28
J: TRBJ2-2
D: NA
size: few

CDR3: CASSAWEDEQYF
DNA: TGTGCCAGCAGTGCTTGGGAGGACGAGCAGTACTTC
V: TRBV6-1
J: TRBJ2-7
D: NA
size: NA

CDR3: CACGGPPYEQYF
DNA: TGTGCCTGCGGGGGGCCGCCCTACGAGCAGTACTTC
V: TRBV30
J: TRBJ2-7
D: NA
size: few

CDR3: CASSLNGGGPRNEQFF
DNA: TGTGCCAGCAGTTTAAATGGGGGGGGGCCGAGGAATGAGCAGTTCTTC
V: TRBV27
J: TRBJ2-1
D: NA
size: NA

CDR3: CASSLSRTEEKLFF
DNA: TGTGCCAGCAGCTTGTCTCGGACAGAGGAAAAACTGTTTTTT
V: TRBV7-2
J: TRBJ1-4
D: NA
size: NA

CDR3: CAWNPGQGADGYTF
DNA: TGTGCCTGGAACCCGGGACAGGGGGCGGATGGCTACACCTTC
V: TRBV30
J: TRBJ1-2
D: TRBD1
size: NA

CDR3: CATLRRGEGTQYF
DNA: TGTGCCACCCTAAGGAGGGGGGAAGGGACCCAGTACTTC
V: TRBV6-5
J: TRBJ2-5
D: NA
size: NA

CDR3: CASSPVSPVGTGSYEQYF
DNA: TGTGCCAGCTCACCGGTTTCACCTGTTGGGACAGGGTCGTACGAGCAGTACTTC
V: TRBV18
J: TRBJ2-7
D: TRBD1
size: NA

CDR3: CASKPGQGLEQYF
DNA: TGTGCCAGCAAGCCGGGACAGGGATTAGAGCAGTACTTC
V: TRBV5-6
J: TRBJ2-5
D: TRBD1
size: NA